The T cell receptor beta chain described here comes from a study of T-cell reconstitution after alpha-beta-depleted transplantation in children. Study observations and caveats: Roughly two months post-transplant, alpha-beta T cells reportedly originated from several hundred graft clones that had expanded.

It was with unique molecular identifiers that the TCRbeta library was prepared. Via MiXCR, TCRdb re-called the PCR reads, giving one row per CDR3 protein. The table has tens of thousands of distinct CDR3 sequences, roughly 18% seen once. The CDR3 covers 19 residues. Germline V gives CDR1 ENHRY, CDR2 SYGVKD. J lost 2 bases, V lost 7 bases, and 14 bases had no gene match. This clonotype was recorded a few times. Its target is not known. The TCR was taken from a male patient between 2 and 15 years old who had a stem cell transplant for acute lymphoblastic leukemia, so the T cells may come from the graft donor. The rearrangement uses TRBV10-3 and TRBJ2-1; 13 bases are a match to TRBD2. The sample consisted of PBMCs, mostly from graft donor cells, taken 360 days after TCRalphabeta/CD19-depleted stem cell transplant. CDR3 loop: CAINPGGTSGKRAYNEQFF. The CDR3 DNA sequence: TGTGCCATCAACCCCGGGGGGACTAGCGGGAAGCGGGCCTACAATGAGCAGTTCTTC.